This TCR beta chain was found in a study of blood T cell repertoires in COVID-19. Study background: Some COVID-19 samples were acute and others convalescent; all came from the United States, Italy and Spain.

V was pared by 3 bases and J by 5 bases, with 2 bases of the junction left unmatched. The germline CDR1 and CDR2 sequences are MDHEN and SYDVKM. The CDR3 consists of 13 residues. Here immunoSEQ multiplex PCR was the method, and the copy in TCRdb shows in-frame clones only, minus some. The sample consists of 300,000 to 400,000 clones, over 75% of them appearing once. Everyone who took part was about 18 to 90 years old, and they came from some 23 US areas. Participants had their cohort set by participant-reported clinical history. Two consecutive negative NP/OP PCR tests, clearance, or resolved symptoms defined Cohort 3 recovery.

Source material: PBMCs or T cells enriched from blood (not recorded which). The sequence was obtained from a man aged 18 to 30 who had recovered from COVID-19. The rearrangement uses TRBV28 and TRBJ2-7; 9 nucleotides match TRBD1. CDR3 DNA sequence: TGTGCCAGCAGTTTCCGACAGGGGGACGAGCAGTACTTC. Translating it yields CASSFRQGDEQYF.